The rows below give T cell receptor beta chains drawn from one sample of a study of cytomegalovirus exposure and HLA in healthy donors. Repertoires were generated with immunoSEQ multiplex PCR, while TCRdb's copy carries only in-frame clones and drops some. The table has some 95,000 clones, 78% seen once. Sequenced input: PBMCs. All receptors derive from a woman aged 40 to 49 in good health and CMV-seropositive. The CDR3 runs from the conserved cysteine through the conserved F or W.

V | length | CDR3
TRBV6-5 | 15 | CASSYSIRDSYEQYF
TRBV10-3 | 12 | CAISDQQGLAFF
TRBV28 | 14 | CASIPSYMNTEAFF
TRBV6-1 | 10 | CASSPVGQFF
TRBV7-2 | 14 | CASSDGTTKYEQYF
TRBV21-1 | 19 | CASSKRGITSGSSYNEQFF
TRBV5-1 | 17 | CASSPGLAGGTYNEQFF
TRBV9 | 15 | CASSVGQGFMDEQYF
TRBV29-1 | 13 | CSVELHSYYGYTF
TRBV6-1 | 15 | CASSEGQGSNQPQHF
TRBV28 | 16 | CASGLNPRGHIYGYTF
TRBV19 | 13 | CASSIDLSGHLFF
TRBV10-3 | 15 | CAISGAGGDYNEQFF
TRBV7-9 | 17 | CASSLRLAGVLTGELFF
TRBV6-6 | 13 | CASSLSGRDEQYF